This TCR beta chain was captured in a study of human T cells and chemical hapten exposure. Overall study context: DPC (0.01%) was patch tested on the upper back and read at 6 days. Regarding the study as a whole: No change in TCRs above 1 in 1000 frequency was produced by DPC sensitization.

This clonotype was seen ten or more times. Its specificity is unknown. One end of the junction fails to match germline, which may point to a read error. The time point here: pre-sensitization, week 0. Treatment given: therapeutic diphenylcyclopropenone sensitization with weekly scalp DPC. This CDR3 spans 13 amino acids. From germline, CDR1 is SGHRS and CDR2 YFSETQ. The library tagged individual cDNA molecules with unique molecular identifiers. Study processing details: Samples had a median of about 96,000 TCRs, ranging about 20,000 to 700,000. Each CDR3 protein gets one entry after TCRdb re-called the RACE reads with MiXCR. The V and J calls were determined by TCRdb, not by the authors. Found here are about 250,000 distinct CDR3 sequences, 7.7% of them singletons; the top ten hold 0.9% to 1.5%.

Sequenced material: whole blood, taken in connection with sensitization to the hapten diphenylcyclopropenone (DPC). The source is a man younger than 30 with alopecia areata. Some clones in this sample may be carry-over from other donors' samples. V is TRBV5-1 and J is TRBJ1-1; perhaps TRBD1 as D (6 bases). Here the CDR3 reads CASSSTGNTEAFF. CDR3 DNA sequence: TGTGCCAGCAGCTCGACAGGGAACACTGAAGCTTTCTTT.